The subject of this entry is one T cell receptor beta chain. The sample originates from a study of blood T cell repertoires in COVID-19. In the study overall: The United States, Italy and Spain supplied acute and convalescent COVID-19 samples. From T cells, B-cell-depleted T cells, or PBMCs came the material, which was cDNA or gDNA.

Per the study methods: Estimates of nucleated cell counts were drawn from the amplification of reference gene primers. Clones were sequenced by immunoSEQ multiplex PCR, and TCRdb holds only the in-frame ones, with some missing. D and trimming come from the DNA, and the V and J calls and clone size come from that table. The data show 150,000 to 200,000 clones, with about 80% seen just once and roughly a tenth held by the top ten. The CDR3 is 14 residues long. The V gene end was trimmed by 5 bases and the J gene end by 6 bases; junction bases not matched to a gene: 5. Germline assignment: CDR1 SGHTA and CDR2 FQGNSA.

The sequencing sample was made of peripheral blood. This receptor was taken from a man between 65 and 80 years old with active or convalescent COVID-19. The chain recombines TRBV7-2 with TRBJ1-5; TRBD1 matches at 9 bases. In DNA, the CDR3 is TGTGCCAGCAGCCCCGGACAGGGGAGTCAGCCCCAGCATTTT. Translation gives CASSPGQGSQPQHF.